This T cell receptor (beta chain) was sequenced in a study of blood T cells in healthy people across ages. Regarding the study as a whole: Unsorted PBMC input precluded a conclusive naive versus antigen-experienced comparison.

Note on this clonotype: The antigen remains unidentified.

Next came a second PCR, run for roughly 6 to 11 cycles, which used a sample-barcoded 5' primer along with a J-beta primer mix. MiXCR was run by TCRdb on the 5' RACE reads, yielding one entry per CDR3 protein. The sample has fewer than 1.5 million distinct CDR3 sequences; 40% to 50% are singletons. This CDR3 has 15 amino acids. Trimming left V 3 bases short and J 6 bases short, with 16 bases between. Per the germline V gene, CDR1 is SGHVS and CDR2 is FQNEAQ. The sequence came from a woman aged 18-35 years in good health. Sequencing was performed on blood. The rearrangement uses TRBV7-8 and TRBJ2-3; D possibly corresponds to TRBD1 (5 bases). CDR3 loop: CASSLSGRHGDTQYF. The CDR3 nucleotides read TGTGCCAGCAGCTTGTCAGGGCGGCACGGGGATACGCAGTATTTT.